This is a list of T cell receptor beta chains from one sample in a study of T cells after yellow fever vaccination. TCRdb fed the 5' RACE reads into MiXCR, producing one record per CDR3 protein. The sample gives about 220,000 distinct CDR3 sequences, approximately 3% of which show up once; 3.2% is in the top ten. The sample was CD4+ T cells sorted from PBMCs, taken 10 days after the yellow fever booster vaccination. These receptors came from a man younger than 35 who received the YFV17D yellow fever vaccine. CDR3s include the opening cysteine and the closing phenylalanine or tryptophan. Fields, in order: D gene, clone size, J gene, V gene, CDR3 length, CDR3 DNA, CDR3 protein. A D gene is named only where the DNA matches it firmly. Not all rows give a size; the values are once, few, many and, for expanded clones, a class.

>.|many|TRBJ2-5|TRBV5-4|14
TGTGCCAGCAGCTCGCCGACCGAAGGAGAGACCCAGTACTTC
CASSSPTEGETQYF
>.|many|TRBJ2-7|TRBV12-3/TRBV12-4|14
TGTGCCAGCAGTTTAGAACTCGAGGGGCTCGAGCAGTACTTC
CASSLELEGLEQYF
>TRBD1|few|TRBJ1-2|TRBV20-1|14
TGCAGTGCTAGAGAATTTGAGGGGGCGCCTGGCTACACCTTC
CSAREFEGAPGYTF
>.|few|TRBJ1-5|TRBV6-2/TRBV6-3|15
TGTGCCAGCAGTCTGACCACGGGGAGCAATCAGCCCCAGCATTTT
CASSLTTGSNQPQHF
>.|.|TRBJ2-5|TRBV12-3/TRBV12-4|13
TGTGCCAGCAGTTTCGGCCTGCGGGAGACCCAGTACTTC
CASSFGLRETQYF
>.|.|TRBJ2-5|TRBV11-3|15
TGTGCCAGCAGCTTTGGAGGGGGGGCCCGCGAGACCCAGTACTTC
CASSFGGGARETQYF
>TRBD2|many|TRBJ2-1|TRBV30|14
TGTGCCTGGAGTTCCAAGCGGGGGTACAATGAGCAGTTCTTC
CAWSSKRGYNEQFF
>TRBD1|few|TRBJ1-5|TRBV7-2|15
TGTGCCAGCAGCTTAAGACAGGGAGGCGATCAGCCCCAGCATTTT
CASSLRQGGDQPQHF
>.|.|TRBJ2-7|TRBV14|15
TGTGCCAGCAGCTACCTAGTCAGGGGCATCTACGAGCAGTACTTC
CASSYLVRGIYEQYF
>TRBD1|many|TRBJ1-2|TRBV7-2|11
TGTGCCAGCAGCGTAGACAGGGAATTCACCTTC
CASSVDREFTF
>.|many|TRBJ1-2|TRBV10-3|17
TGTGCCATCAGTGACCGACAGGTCCTTGTGCTTAACTATGGCTACACCTTC
CAISDRQVLVLNYGYTF
>.|.|TRBJ1-2|TRBV18|13
TGTGCCAGCTCACCGGCGGCGGCCTATGGCTACACCTTC
CASSPAAAYGYTF
>.|.|TRBJ1-3|TRBV11-2|14
TGTGCCAGCAGCCGGGACCGCTCTGGAAACACCATATATTTT
CASSRDRSGNTIYF
>.|few|TRBJ1-1|TRBV6-1|13
TGTGCCAGCAGTGAAGGGGGCGTTGGGAAAGCTTTCTTT
CASSEGGVGKAFF
>.|.|TRBJ2-1|TRBV30|15
TGTGCCTGGAGTGTGGATACCCTGGGGTACAATGAGCAGTTCTTC
CAWSVDTLGYNEQFF
>.|.|TRBJ1-2|TRBV6-2/TRBV6-3|13
TGTGCCAGCAGTTATTACCTTGCAGGGGGCTACACCTTC
CASSYYLAGGYTF
>.|few|TRBJ1-4|TRBV7-2|15
TGTGCCAGCAGCTTATTTGGGGGCGTAGGTGAAAAACTGTTTTTT
CASSLFGGVGEKLFF
>.|many|TRBJ2-3|TRBV4-2|16
TGTGCCAGCAGCCAGACAGACCGGGTGGGCACAGATACGCAGTATTTT
CASSQTDRVGTDTQYF
>.|many|TRBJ2-7|TRBV7-6|14
TGTGCCAGCAGCTTAGGGCAGGGGCTGGGGGAGCAGTACTTC
CASSLGQGLGEQYF
>TRBD2|many|TRBJ2-3|TRBV5-1|17
TGCGCCAGCAGCTTGGTCCGTAGCGGGGAGGCGGCAGATACGCAGTATTTT
CASSLVRSGEAADTQYF
>.|.|TRBJ2-1|TRBV4-3|14
TGCGCCAGCAGCCAAGAGGTCGGGATCGCTGAGCAGTTCTTC
CASSQEVGIAEQFF
>.|many|TRBJ2-7|TRBV19|13
TGTGCCAGTAGTATGCCAGGCCCCTACGAGCAGTACTTC
CASSMPGPYEQYF
>TRBD1|many|TRBJ2-7|TRBV4-1|14
TGCGCCAGCAGCCATCCAGGACAGGGACTGGTGCAGTACTTC
CASSHPGQGLVQYF
>TRBD1|.|TRBJ1-5|TRBV6-5|15
TGTGCCAGCAGTCGTTCGAGACAGGGCGATCAGCCCCAGCATTTT
CASSRSRQGDQPQHF
>TRBD1|few|TRBJ1-1|TRBV7-2|14
TGTGCCAGCAGCGACAGACAGGGCTACACTGAAGCTTTCTTT
CASSDRQGYTEAFF
>.|many|TRBJ2-5|TRBV6-6|14
TGTGCCAGCAGTTACCTGAGGTTTGGAGAGACCCAGTACTTC
CASSYLRFGETQYF
>.|few|TRBJ2-5|TRBV10-3|15
TGTGCCATCAGTGAGTCGACCAGCGACCAAGAGACCCAGTACTTC
CAISESTSDQETQYF
>.|many|TRBJ2-1|TRBV10-3|15
TGTGCCACAAATACCGGGATCTCGGGCTACAATGAGCAGTTCTTC
CATNTGISGYNEQFF